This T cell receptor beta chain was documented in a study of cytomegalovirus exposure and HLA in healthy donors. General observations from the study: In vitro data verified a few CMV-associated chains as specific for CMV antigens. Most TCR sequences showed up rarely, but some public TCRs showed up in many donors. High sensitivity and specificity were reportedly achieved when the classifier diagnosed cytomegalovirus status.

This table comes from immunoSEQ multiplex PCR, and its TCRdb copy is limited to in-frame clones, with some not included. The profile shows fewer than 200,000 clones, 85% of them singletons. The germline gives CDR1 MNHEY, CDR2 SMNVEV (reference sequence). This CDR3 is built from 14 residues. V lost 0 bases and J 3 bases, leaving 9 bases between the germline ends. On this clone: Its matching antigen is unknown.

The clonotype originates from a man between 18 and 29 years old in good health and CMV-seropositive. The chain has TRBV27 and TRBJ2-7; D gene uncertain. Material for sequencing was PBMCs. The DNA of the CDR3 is TGTGCCAGCAGTTTATCGGGCAGCTACTACGAGCAGTACTTC. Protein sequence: CASSLSGSYYEQYF.